Given below is one T cell receptor beta chain in context. Method: immunoSEQ multiplex PCR; TCRdb's copy keeps in-frame clones and lacks some. In the table there are some 180,000 clones, roughly 80% of which are singletons. CDR1 MNHNY and CDR2 SVGAGI come from the germline V gene (reference sequence). This CDR3 is 15 amino acids long. Losses at the gene ends were 6 bases for V and 6 bases for J; bases not matched to a gene: 8. These data originate in a study of blood T cell repertoires in COVID-19. The wider study: PBMCs, B-cell-depleted T cells, or T cells provided the cDNA or gDNA that made up the material.

Those who participated ranged in age from roughly 18 to 90 years and resided in approximately 26 US areas. Assignment of participants to cohorts was predicated upon participant-reported clinical history. The receptor's source is a woman aged 55-69 years with acute COVID-19. The sequenced material came from PBMCs or T cells enriched from blood (not recorded which). The chain employs TRBV6-6 and TRBJ2-3, with 11 bases identical to TRBD2. Here the CDR3 reads CASRRTSGRGDTQYF. The CDR3, as DNA: TGTGCCAGCAGACGAACTAGCGGGAGAGGCGATACGCAGTATTTT.